The rows below give T cell receptor beta chains drawn from one sample of a study of molecular identifiers for immune sequencing clone quantification. TCRdb analysed the PCR reads with MiXCR anew, one entry per CDR3 protein. The data hold under 600,000 distinct CDR3 sequences, with over 20% observed a single time. Specimen: naive CD8+ T cells from blood, with Jurkat cell RNA spiked in. The receptors were gathered from a human donor in good health. Some libraries in this study had Jurkat cell RNA spiked in. CDR3s include the opening cysteine and the closing phenylalanine or tryptophan. Each record gives: V gene, clone size, D gene, J gene, CDR3 DNA, CDR3 protein. A D gene is named only where the DNA matches it firmly. Clone size is stated in some rows and not others, as once, few, many or a class when expanded.

V gene: TRBV28; clone size: many; D gene: NA; J gene: TRBJ1-4; CDR3 DNA: TGTGCCAGCAGTCAGGGCGTAGAAAAACTGTTTTTT; CDR3 protein: CASSQGVEKLFF
V gene: TRBV5-1; clone size: many; D gene: NA; J gene: TRBJ2-3; CDR3 DNA: TGCGCCAGCACCTCCGAGGGCCGGACAGATACGCAGTATTTT; CDR3 protein: CASTSEGRTDTQYF
V gene: TRBV20-1; clone size: few; D gene: TRBD2; J gene: TRBJ2-1; CDR3 DNA: TGCAGTGCTAGAGTGATAGCGGGGAGTGAGGGTTATGAGCAGTTCTTC; CDR3 protein: CSARVIAGSEGYEQFF
V gene: TRBV6-2/TRBV6-3; clone size: NA; D gene: NA; J gene: TRBJ2-3; CDR3 DNA: TGTGCCTGCAGTTATTCCGGACTAACGGAGCCGAATACGCAGTATTTT; CDR3 protein: CACSYSGLTEPNTQYF
V gene: TRBV6-7; clone size: many; D gene: NA; J gene: TRBJ2-7; CDR3 DNA: TGTGCCAGCAGTGGGACACGGGACAACTACGAGCAGTACTTC; CDR3 protein: CASSGTRDNYEQYF
V gene: TRBV30; clone size: NA; D gene: NA; J gene: TRBJ2-1; CDR3 DNA: TGTGCCTGGAGTGTACAACGACAAACCCCCTACAATGAGCAGTTCTTC; CDR3 protein: CAWSVQRQTPYNEQFF
V gene: TRBV19; clone size: NA; D gene: NA; J gene: TRBJ2-7; CDR3 DNA: TGTGCCAGTAGTGCCGATACTGACACTACCTACGAGCAGTACTTC; CDR3 protein: CASSADTDTTYEQYF
V gene: TRBV5-4; clone size: many; D gene: NA; J gene: TRBJ2-3; CDR3 DNA: TGTGCCAGCAGCTCGACCCCGAGTAGCACAGATACGCAGTATTTT; CDR3 protein: CASSSTPSSTDTQYF
V gene: TRBV11-2; clone size: few; D gene: NA; J gene: TRBJ2-1; CDR3 DNA: TGTGCCAGCAGCTTAGGAGCCAGCCAGGCCAATGAGCAGTTCTTC; CDR3 protein: CASSLGASQANEQFF
V gene: TRBV12-3/TRBV12-4; clone size: many; D gene: NA; J gene: TRBJ2-2; CDR3 DNA: TGTGCCAGCACCGAGTTCTCCACTAACACCGGGGAGCTGTTTTTT; CDR3 protein: CASTEFSTNTGELFF
V gene: TRBV7-6; clone size: NA; D gene: TRBD2; J gene: TRBJ2-7; CDR3 DNA: TGTGCCAGCGGCCTTAGCGGGAGTGCCTTTCAGTACGAGCAGTACTTC; CDR3 protein: CASGLSGSAFQYEQYF
V gene: TRBV6-6; clone size: many; D gene: TRBD1; J gene: TRBJ1-1; CDR3 DNA: TGTGCCAGCAGTCTTACCGGGACAGGGGACACTGAAGCTTTCTTT; CDR3 protein: CASSLTGTGDTEAFF
V gene: TRBV19; clone size: few; D gene: NA; J gene: TRBJ2-7; CDR3 DNA: TGTGCCAGTATTGATACGTTAGCAGGCGAGCAGTACTTC; CDR3 protein: CASIDTLAGEQYF
V gene: TRBV5-8; clone size: many; D gene: NA; J gene: TRBJ1-4; CDR3 DNA: TGTGCCAGCAGCGGGGACCCTAAACTGTTTTTT; CDR3 protein: CASSGDPKLFF
V gene: TRBV30; clone size: NA; D gene: NA; J gene: TRBJ2-5; CDR3 DNA: TGTGCCTGGATTGTTTCTGCGGAGACCCAGTACTTC; CDR3 protein: CAWIVSAETQYF
V gene: TRBV24-1; clone size: few; D gene: TRBD1; J gene: TRBJ2-2; CDR3 DNA: TGTGCCACCAGTGACCCTCTGGACAGGGCCGGTCCCTCCGGGGAGCTGTTTTTT; CDR3 protein: CATSDPLDRAGPSGELFF
V gene: TRBV14; clone size: few; D gene: NA; J gene: TRBJ2-7; CDR3 DNA: TGTGCCAGCAGCCAACAGGACCGCTACTACGAGCAGTACTTC; CDR3 protein: CASSQQDRYYEQYF
V gene: TRBV7-9; clone size: many; D gene: NA; J gene: TRBJ1-3; CDR3 DNA: TGTGCCAGCAGCTTAGGACTGATCTCTGGAAACACCATATATTTT; CDR3 protein: CASSLGLISGNTIYF
V gene: TRBV7-9; clone size: many; D gene: NA; J gene: TRBJ1-1; CDR3 DNA: TGTGCCAGCAGCTTAGCGGTCCAACGCAGTCTAACTGAAGCTTTCTTT; CDR3 protein: CASSLAVQRSLTEAFF
V gene: TRBV5-4; clone size: many; D gene: NA; J gene: TRBJ2-7; CDR3 DNA: TGTGCCAGCAGTTACCGGGACAACTCCTACGAGCAGTACTTC; CDR3 protein: CASSYRDNSYEQYF
V gene: TRBV15; clone size: few; D gene: TRBD2; J gene: TRBJ2-7; CDR3 DNA: TGTGCCACCAGCAGAGAACAACTAGCGGTCCACGGGGAATACGAGCAGTACTTC; CDR3 protein: CATSREQLAVHGEYEQYF
V gene: TRBV7-9; clone size: many; D gene: TRBD2; J gene: TRBJ2-5; CDR3 DNA: TGTGCCAGCAGCTCCCCAACTAGCGTGGCCGAGACCCAGTACTTC; CDR3 protein: CASSSPTSVAETQYF
V gene: TRBV20-1; clone size: NA; D gene: TRBD2; J gene: TRBJ2-5; CDR3 DNA: TGCAGTGCTTCGATCTGGACTAGCGGGGGGCCTAAACAAGAGACCCAGTACTTC; CDR3 protein: CSASIWTSGGPKQETQYF
V gene: TRBV28; clone size: few; D gene: NA; J gene: TRBJ1-1; CDR3 DNA: TGTGCCAGCAGTCCACCCGGGACCTTAAACACTGAAGCTTTCTTT; CDR3 protein: CASSPPGTLNTEAFF
V gene: TRBV20-1; clone size: NA; D gene: NA; J gene: TRBJ2-7; CDR3 DNA: TGCAGTGCTAGAGCGACAGGTTCGCCCGAGCAGTACTTC; CDR3 protein: CSARATGSPEQYF
V gene: TRBV19; clone size: NA; D gene: TRBD2; J gene: TRBJ2-7; CDR3 DNA: TGTGCCAGTAGTGCCAGTAGCGGGAGAACGGGCGAGCAGTACTTC; CDR3 protein: CASSASSGRTGEQYF
V gene: TRBV20-1; clone size: few; D gene: TRBD1; J gene: TRBJ1-1; CDR3 DNA: TGCAGTGCTTTCAGGACAGGGACGAACACTGAAGCTTTCTTT; CDR3 protein: CSAFRTGTNTEAFF
V gene: TRBV2; clone size: NA; D gene: NA; J gene: TRBJ2-1; CDR3 DNA: TGTGCCAGCAGTGACCGGGGCCCGCCCGGTGAGCAGTTCTTC; CDR3 protein: CASSDRGPPGEQFF
V gene: TRBV4-1; clone size: few; D gene: NA; J gene: TRBJ2-7; CDR3 DNA: TGCGCCAGCAGCCAACTTACTGATTACGAGCAGTACTTC; CDR3 protein: CASSQLTDYEQYF
V gene: TRBV30; clone size: NA; D gene: TRBD1; J gene: TRBJ2-5; CDR3 DNA: TGTGCCTGCTTTTCTCCGGGACAGGGTTCGGAGACCCAGTACTTC; CDR3 protein: CACFSPGQGSETQYF
V gene: TRBV5-8; clone size: few; D gene: NA; J gene: TRBJ2-6; CDR3 DNA: TGTGCCAGCAGCCAAGGACGGGGCCCTGGGGCCAACGTCCTGACTTTC; CDR3 protein: CASSQGRGPGANVLTF
V gene: TRBV19; clone size: many; D gene: NA; J gene: TRBJ2-5; CDR3 DNA: TGTGCCAGTAGTGGACACGATCAAGAGACCCAGTACTTC; CDR3 protein: CASSGHDQETQYF
V gene: TRBV7-9; clone size: many; D gene: NA; J gene: TRBJ2-3; CDR3 DNA: TGTGCCAGCAGCTTAGCCGGGAGAGGGTTCACAGATACGCAGTATTTT; CDR3 protein: CASSLAGRGFTDTQYF
V gene: TRBV7-9; clone size: few; D gene: TRBD2; J gene: TRBJ2-1; CDR3 DNA: TGTGCCAGCAGCTTTCTCGGACTAGCCAATGAGCAGTTCTTC; CDR3 protein: CASSFLGLANEQFF
V gene: TRBV11-3; clone size: NA; D gene: TRBD1; J gene: TRBJ2-2; CDR3 DNA: TGTGCCAGCAGCCCTCGGACAGGGAAAGCCGGGGAGCTGTTTTTT; CDR3 protein: CASSPRTGKAGELFF
V gene: TRBV9; clone size: NA; D gene: TRBD2; J gene: TRBJ2-2; CDR3 DNA: TGTGCCAGCAGCGTAGTGACTAGCGGGAGGCCCGACACCGGGGAGCTGTTTTTT; CDR3 protein: CASSVVTSGRPDTGELFF
V gene: TRBV6-2/TRBV6-3; clone size: NA; D gene: NA; J gene: TRBJ1-6; CDR3 DNA: TGTGCCAGCACCGGACAGTCCTATAATTCACCCCTCCACTTT; CDR3 protein: CASTGQSYNSPLHF
V gene: TRBV28; clone size: NA; D gene: TRBD2; J gene: TRBJ2-1; CDR3 DNA: TGTGCCAGCAGACCCTGGACTAGCGGGAGCTACAATGAGCAGCTCTTC; CDR3 protein: CASRPWTSGSYNEQLF
V gene: TRBV6-1; clone size: few; D gene: NA; J gene: TRBJ2-7; CDR3 DNA: TGTGCCAGTGCGCAGGGTACTAGCTACGAGCAGTACTTC; CDR3 protein: CASAQGTSYEQYF
V gene: TRBV6-2/TRBV6-3; clone size: NA; D gene: NA; J gene: TRBJ2-3; CDR3 DNA: TGTGCCAGCAGTTACGCGGGTACGCAGTATTTT; CDR3 protein: CASSYAGTQYF
V gene: TRBV12-5; clone size: many; D gene: NA; J gene: TRBJ1-5; CDR3 DNA: TGTGCTAGCTATCAGCCCCAGCATTTT; CDR3 protein: CASYQPQHF
V gene: TRBV19; clone size: NA; D gene: NA; J gene: TRBJ1-5; CDR3 DNA: TGTGCCAGTAGTATAGGAGGCGGCCTGGATCAGCCCCAGCATTTT; CDR3 protein: CASSIGGGLDQPQHF
V gene: TRBV30; clone size: many; D gene: NA; J gene: TRBJ2-5; CDR3 DNA: TGTGCCTGGAGCGCCGGACATTGGCTGGAGACCCAGTACTTC; CDR3 protein: CAWSAGHWLETQYF
V gene: TRBV3-1; clone size: few; D gene: NA; J gene: TRBJ2-1; CDR3 DNA: TGTGCCAGCAGCCTTGATGAGTGGTCCTACAATGAGCAGTTCTTC; CDR3 protein: CASSLDEWSYNEQFF
V gene: TRBV2; clone size: NA; D gene: NA; J gene: TRBJ2-5; CDR3 DNA: TGTGCCAGCAGTGAAGCGCTTAGACGGGGGACAGAGACCCAGTACTTC; CDR3 protein: CASSEALRRGTETQYF
V gene: TRBV19; clone size: few; D gene: TRBD2; J gene: TRBJ2-1; CDR3 DNA: TGTGCCAGTAGTCCCTTAGCGGGGGGACTGGGGGAGCAGTTCTTC; CDR3 protein: CASSPLAGGLGEQFF
V gene: TRBV20-1; clone size: many; D gene: NA; J gene: TRBJ2-3; CDR3 DNA: TGCAGTGCTAGGGATGGAGTGAATACGCAGTATTTT; CDR3 protein: CSARDGVNTQYF
V gene: TRBV7-9; clone size: many; D gene: NA; J gene: TRBJ2-5; CDR3 DNA: TGTGCCAGCAGCTTAGAAGGGGCGAGGGGGGCAGAGACCCAGTACTTC; CDR3 protein: CASSLEGARGAETQYF
V gene: TRBV7-9; clone size: many; D gene: NA; J gene: TRBJ2-3; CDR3 DNA: TGTGCCAGCAGCCCGAGGGCAGATACGCAGTATTTT; CDR3 protein: CASSPRADTQYF